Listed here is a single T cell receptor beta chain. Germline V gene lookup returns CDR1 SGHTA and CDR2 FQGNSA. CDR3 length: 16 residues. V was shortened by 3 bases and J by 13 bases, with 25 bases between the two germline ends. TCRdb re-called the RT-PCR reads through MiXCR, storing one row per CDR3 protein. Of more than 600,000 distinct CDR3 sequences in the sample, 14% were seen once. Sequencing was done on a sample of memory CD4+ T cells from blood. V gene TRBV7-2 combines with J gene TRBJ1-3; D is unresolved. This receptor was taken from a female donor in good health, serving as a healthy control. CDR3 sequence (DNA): TGTGCCAGCAGCTTCGGTCCTTCCAGCTCTGGAAACATTATATATTTT. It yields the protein CASSFGPSSSGNIIYF.